A selection of T cell receptor beta chains follows, all from one sample in a study of blood T cell repertoires in COVID-19. The assay was immunoSEQ multiplex PCR, and TCRdb's table has in-frame clones only and misses some. The sample has 200,000 to 250,000 clones, under 90% seen once. Sequencing was performed on PBMCs or T cells enriched from blood (not recorded which). Receptors were obtained from a man aged 60 to 69 who had recovered from COVID-19. CDR3s leave out the opening cysteine and the closing phenylalanine or tryptophan.

v_call: TRBV19; j_call: TRBJ1-5; cdr3_aa: ASTPGWGRTGQPQH
v_call: TRBV19; j_call: TRBJ1-5; cdr3_aa: ASSKTGYGYQPQH
v_call: TRBV5-1; j_call: TRBJ1-1; cdr3_aa: ASSFRGLGTEAF
v_call: TRBV2; j_call: TRBJ1-4; cdr3_aa: ASSENHGTGDEKLF
v_call: TRBV5-1; j_call: TRBJ1-2; cdr3_aa: ASSLDTGGSYGYT
v_call: TRBV5-6; j_call: TRBJ1-4; cdr3_aa: ASSGTGAEKLF
v_call: TRBV25-1; j_call: TRBJ1-6; cdr3_aa: ASRQTGTANSPLH
v_call: TRBV2; j_call: TRBJ1-3; cdr3_aa: ASRPGTAGNTIY
v_call: TRBV7-3; j_call: TRBJ2-6; cdr3_aa: ASSSEGQGSGANVLT
v_call: TRBV6-5; j_call: TRBJ1-6; cdr3_aa: ASSSVYNSPLH
v_call: TRBV5-1; j_call: TRBJ1-6; cdr3_aa: ASSPGDSNSPLH
v_call: TRBV25-1; j_call: TRBJ1-4; cdr3_aa: ASSAPGGGSEKLF
v_call: TRBV19; j_call: TRBJ1-1; cdr3_aa: ASSPLGDRGPGNTEAF